The rows below give T cell receptor beta chains drawn from one sample of a study of T-cell memory formation after mild COVID-19. TCRdb re-called the 5' RACE reads through MiXCR, storing one row per CDR3 protein. The sample holds approximately 580,000 distinct CDR3 sequences, over 20% seen once. Sequenced sample: PBMCs or a T cell subset sorted from them (not recorded which). The receptor set was obtained from an adult woman who had mild COVID-19 (a few samples of this study predate the infection). Cell type and time point are not known. CDR3s include the opening cysteine and the closing phenylalanine or tryptophan. Fields, in order: V gene, J gene, clone size, CDR3 protein. The size of a clone is reported for some rows only, either as once, few or many, or as a class for expanded clones.

>TRBV7-8|TRBJ1-2|few
CASSSLHRGANYGYTF
>TRBV18|TRBJ1-2|NA
CASSPPKGGGYTF
>TRBV5-6|TRBJ2-5|few
CASSLNDKRGQYF
>TRBV6-2/TRBV6-3|TRBJ1-1|NA
CASWGIPQQRNTEAFF
>TRBV5-6|TRBJ1-1|many
CASSPSTGGRTEAFF
>TRBV24-1|TRBJ1-1|few
CATSDPGQGDTEAFF
>TRBV6-1|TRBJ2-7|NA
CASSDQSGSYYEQYF
>TRBV24-1|TRBJ1-5|NA
CATSPRDRGNQPQHF
>TRBV11-3|TRBJ2-2|many
CASSLPGTGELFF
>TRBV29-1|TRBJ2-1|many
CSVEWARSYNEQFF
>TRBV2|TRBJ2-7|few
CASRGTSGLYEQYF
>TRBV6-5|TRBJ2-5|NA
CASRSTGRGETQYF
>TRBV7-9|TRBJ2-5|few
CASSSRQGTRETQYF
>TRBV5-1|TRBJ1-4|NA
CASREWGNEKLFF
>TRBV15|TRBJ2-1|NA
CATSSPSGTYNEQFF
>TRBV7-3|TRBJ2-1|few
CASSASRASGRGREQFF
>TRBV20-1|TRBJ2-7|NA
CSARFLGDLNYEQYF
>TRBV7-9|TRBJ2-5|NA
CASSFSAETQYF
>TRBV5-1|TRBJ1-1|NA
CASSLVRVRPLNTEAFF
>TRBV10-3|TRBJ1-1|NA
CATRDGENTEAFF
>TRBV4-1|TRBJ1-2|NA
CASSHQPGGNYGYTF
>TRBV12-3/TRBV12-4|TRBJ2-7|NA
CASSTLAGGDYEQYF
>TRBV20-1|TRBJ2-1|few
CSAIRAGHMYNEQFF
>TRBV5-6|TRBJ2-1|NA
CASSFDRGTGEQFF
>TRBV20-1|TRBJ2-6|NA
CSAGTGANVLTF
>TRBV5-1|TRBJ2-7|many
CASKTVFSYEQYF
>TRBV4-3|TRBJ2-7|NA
CASSQDHRTAPGEQYF
>TRBV9|TRBJ2-1|NA
CASSFGGGAGNEQFF
>TRBV20-1|TRBJ1-4|NA
CSASGPPINEKLFF
>TRBV15|TRBJ1-4|few
CATSRGDRAGEKLFF
>TRBV12-3/TRBV12-4|TRBJ2-2|few
CASSLALPKWELFF
>TRBV5-1|TRBJ1-1|few
CASRFGTDEAFF
>TRBV4-3|TRBJ1-2|NA
CASSQGTESYGYTF
>TRBV24-1|TRBJ2-7|NA
CATRSDGPTYEQYF
>TRBV7-8|TRBJ2-1|many
CASSLVVSGLAYRMTYNEQFF
>TRBV5-5|TRBJ1-4|NA
CASSYSRQGGEKLFF
>TRBV9|TRBJ2-3|few
CASSVEGGSSTDTQYF
>TRBV4-1|TRBJ2-1|NA
CASSQARGLKQFF
>TRBV5-1|TRBJ2-1|few
CASSLLVAGNNEQFF
>TRBV20-1|TRBJ2-7|NA
CSARVMGLAGGVNEQYF
>TRBV4-1|TRBJ2-5|NA
CASSQVVVETQYF
>TRBV15|TRBJ1-3|NA
CATSGGTASGNTIYF